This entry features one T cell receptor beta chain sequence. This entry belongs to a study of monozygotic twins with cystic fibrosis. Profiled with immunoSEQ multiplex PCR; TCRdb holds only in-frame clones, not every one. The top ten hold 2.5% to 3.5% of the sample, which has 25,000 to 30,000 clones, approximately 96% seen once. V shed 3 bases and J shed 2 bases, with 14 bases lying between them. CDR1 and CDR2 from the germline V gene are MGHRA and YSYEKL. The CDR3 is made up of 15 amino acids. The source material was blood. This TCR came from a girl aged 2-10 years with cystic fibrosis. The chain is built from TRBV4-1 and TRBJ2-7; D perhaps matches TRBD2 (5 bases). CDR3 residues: CASSQGEALTYEQYF. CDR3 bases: TGCGCCAGCAGCCAGGGAGAAGCCCTTACCTACGAGCAGTACTTC.